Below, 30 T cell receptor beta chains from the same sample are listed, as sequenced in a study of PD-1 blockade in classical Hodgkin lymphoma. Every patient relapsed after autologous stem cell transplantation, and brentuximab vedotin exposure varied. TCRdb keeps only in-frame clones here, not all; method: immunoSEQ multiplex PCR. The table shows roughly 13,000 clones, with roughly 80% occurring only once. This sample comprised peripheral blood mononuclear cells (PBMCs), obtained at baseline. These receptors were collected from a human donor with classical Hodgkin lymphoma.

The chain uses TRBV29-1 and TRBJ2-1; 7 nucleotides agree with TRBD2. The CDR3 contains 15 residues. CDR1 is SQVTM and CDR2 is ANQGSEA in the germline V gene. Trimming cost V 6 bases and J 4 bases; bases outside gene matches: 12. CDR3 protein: CSVGPAGAWYNEQFF. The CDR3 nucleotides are TGCAGCGTGGGGCCCGCGGGAGCTTGGTACAATGAGCAGTTCTTC.

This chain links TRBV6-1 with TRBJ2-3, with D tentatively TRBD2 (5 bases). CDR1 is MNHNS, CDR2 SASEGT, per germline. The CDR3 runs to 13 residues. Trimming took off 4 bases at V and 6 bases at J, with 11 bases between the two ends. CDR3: CASSGGLSDTQYF. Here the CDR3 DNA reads TGTGCCAGCAGTGGAGGACTCTCGGATACGCAGTATTTT.

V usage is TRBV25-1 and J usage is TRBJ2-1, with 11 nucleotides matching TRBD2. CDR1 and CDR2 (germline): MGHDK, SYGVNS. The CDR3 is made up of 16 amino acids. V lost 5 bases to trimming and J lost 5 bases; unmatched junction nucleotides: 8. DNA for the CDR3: TGTGCCAGCAGTCAAACCGGGACTAGCGGAGACAATGAGCAGTTCTTC. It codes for CASSQTGTSGDNEQFF.

The CDR3 region has the DNA TGTGCCTGGAGTCCCCTCTACAATGAGCAGTTCTTC. Its protein is CAWSPLYNEQFF. The chain has TRBV30 and TRBJ2-1; no clear D gene. Looked up from germline, CDR1 is GTSNPN and CDR2 is SVGIG (reference sequence). Trimming took 2 bases from V and 3 from J, leaving 5 bases between them. The CDR3 length is 12 residues.

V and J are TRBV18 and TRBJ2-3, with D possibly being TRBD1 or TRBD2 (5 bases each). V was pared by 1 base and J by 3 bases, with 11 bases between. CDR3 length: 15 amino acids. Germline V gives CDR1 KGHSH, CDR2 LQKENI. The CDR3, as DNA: TGTGCCAGCTCACCACTCGGGGACCAGACAGATACGCAGTATTTT. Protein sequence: CASSPLGDQTDTQYF.

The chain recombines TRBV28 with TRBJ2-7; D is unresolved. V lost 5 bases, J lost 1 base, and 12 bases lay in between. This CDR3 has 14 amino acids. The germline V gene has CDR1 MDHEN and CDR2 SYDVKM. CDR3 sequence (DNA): TGTGCCAGCAGTCAATACACAGTGTCCTACGAGCAGTACTTC. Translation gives CASSQYTVSYEQYF.

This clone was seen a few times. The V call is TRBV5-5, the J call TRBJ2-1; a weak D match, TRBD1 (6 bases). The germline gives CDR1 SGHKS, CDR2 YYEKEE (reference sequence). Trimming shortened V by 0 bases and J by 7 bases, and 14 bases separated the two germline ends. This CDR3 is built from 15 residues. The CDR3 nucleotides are TGTGCCAGCAGCTTGGCGTTTAGGGGGAGAAATGAGCAGTTCTTC. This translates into CASSLAFRGRNEQFF.

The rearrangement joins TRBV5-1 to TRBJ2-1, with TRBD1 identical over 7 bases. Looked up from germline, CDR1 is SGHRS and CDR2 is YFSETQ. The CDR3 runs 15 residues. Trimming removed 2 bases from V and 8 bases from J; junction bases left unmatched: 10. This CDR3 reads CASSFGRGTSDEQFF. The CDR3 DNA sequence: TGCGCCAGCAGCTTCGGCAGGGGGACCTCCGATGAGCAGTTCTTC.

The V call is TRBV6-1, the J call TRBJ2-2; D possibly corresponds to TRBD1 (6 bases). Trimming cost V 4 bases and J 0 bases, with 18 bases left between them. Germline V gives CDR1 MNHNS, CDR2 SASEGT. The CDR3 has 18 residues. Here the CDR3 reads CASSVFPGHASNTGELFF. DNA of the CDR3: TGTGCCAGCAGTGTCTTCCCGGGACACGCTTCGAACACCGGGGAGCTGTTTTTT.

As DNA, the CDR3 is TGTGCCAGCAGCCAACCGGGACTAGCGGGAGCGAGGGACATTCAGTACTTC. Amino acids: CASSQPGLAGARDIQYF. The gene calls are TRBV4-2 and TRBJ2-4; 14 positions match TRBD2. From germline, CDR1 is LGHNA and CDR2 YNFKEQ. Losses at the gene ends were 2 bases for V and 8 bases for J; bases not matched to a gene: 8. The CDR3 is made up of 17 amino acids.

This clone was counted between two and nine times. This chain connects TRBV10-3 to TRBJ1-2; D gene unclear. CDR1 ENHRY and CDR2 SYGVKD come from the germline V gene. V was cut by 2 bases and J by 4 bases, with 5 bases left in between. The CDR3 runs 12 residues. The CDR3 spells CAISEGLYGYTF. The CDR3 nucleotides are TGTGCCATCAGTGAGGGTCTCTATGGCTACACCTTC.

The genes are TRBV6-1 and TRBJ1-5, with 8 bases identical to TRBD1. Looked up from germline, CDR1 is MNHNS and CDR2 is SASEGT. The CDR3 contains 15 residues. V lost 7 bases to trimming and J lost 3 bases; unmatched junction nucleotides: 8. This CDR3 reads CASTSGTGYNQPQHF. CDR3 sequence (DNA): TGTGCCAGCACATCCGGGACAGGCTACAATCAGCCCCAGCATTTT.

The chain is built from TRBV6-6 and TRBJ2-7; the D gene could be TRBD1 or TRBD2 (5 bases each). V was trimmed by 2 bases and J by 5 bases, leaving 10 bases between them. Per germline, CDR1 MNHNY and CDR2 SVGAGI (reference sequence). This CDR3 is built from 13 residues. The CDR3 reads CASSYARGHEQYF. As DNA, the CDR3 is TGTGCCAGCAGTTACGCCCGGGGCCACGAGCAGTACTTC.

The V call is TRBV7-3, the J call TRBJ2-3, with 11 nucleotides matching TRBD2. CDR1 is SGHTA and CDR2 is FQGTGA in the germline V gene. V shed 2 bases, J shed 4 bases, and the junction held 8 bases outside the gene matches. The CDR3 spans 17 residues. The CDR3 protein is CASSLLASGRIPDTQYF. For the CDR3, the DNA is TGTGCCAGCAGCTTATTGGCTAGCGGGAGGATCCCAGATACGCAGTATTTT.

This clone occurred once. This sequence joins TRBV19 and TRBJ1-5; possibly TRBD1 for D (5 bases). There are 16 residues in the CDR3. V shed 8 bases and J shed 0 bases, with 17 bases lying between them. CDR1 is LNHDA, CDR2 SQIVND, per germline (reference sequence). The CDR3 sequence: CASWGRTADSNQPQHF. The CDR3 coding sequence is TGTGCCAGTTGGGGACGGACGGCCGATAGCAATCAGCCCCAGCATTTT.

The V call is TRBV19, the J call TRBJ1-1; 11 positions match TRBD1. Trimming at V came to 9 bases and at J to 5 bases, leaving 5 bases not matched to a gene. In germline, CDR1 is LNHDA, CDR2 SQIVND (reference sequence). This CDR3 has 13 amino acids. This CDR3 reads CASGQGAGTEAFF. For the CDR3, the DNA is TGTGCCAGCGGACAGGGGGCGGGTACTGAAGCTTTCTTT.

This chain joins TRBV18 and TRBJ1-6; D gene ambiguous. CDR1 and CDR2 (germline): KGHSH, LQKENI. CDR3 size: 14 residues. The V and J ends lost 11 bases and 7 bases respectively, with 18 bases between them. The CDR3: CAAAAREPNSPLHF. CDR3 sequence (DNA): TGTGCCGCCGCGGCGAGAGAACCGAATTCACCCCTCCACTTT.

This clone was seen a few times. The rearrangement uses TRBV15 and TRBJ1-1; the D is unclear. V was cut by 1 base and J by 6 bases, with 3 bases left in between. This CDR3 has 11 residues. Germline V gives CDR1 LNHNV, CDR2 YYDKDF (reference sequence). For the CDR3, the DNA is TGTGCCACCAGCAGAGGTCCTGAAGCTTTCTTT. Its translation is CATSRGPEAFF.

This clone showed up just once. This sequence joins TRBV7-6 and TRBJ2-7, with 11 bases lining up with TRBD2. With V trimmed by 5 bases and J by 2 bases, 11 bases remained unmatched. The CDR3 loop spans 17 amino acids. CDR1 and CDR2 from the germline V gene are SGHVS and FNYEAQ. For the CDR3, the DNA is TGTGCCAGCAGCCACCGCTCGACTAGCGGGACACCCTACGAGCAGTACTTC. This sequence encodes CASSHRSTSGTPYEQYF.

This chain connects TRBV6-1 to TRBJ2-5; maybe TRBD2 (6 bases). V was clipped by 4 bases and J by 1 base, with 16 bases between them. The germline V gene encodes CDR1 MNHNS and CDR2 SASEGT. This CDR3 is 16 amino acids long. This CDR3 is CASSVSIGSVQETQYF. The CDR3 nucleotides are TGTGCCAGCAGTGTATCTATCGGGAGTGTCCAAGAGACCCAGTACTTC.

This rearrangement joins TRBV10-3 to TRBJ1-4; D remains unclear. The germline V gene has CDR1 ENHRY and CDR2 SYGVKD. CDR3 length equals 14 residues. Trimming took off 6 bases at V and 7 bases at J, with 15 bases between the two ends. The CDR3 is CAISREASSEKLFF. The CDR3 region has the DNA TGTGCCATCAGCCGGGAAGCTTCCAGTGAAAAACTGTTTTTT.

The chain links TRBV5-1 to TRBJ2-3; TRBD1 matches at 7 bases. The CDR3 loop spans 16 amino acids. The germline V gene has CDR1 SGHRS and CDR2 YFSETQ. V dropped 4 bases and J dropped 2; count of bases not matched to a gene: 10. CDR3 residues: CASSQEPGQYTDTQYF. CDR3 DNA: TGCGCCAGCAGCCAAGAGCCGGGACAGTACACAGATACGCAGTATTTT.

The CDR3, as DNA: TGTGCCAGTAGTCGGCCGGGGTACCAAGAGACCCAGTACTTC. Its translation is CASSRPGYQETQYF. This sequence joins TRBV19 and TRBJ2-5, with TRBD2 as a possible D gene (5 bases). Germline V gives CDR1 LNHDA, CDR2 SQIVND (reference sequence). The CDR3 is made up of 14 amino acids. The V and J ends lost 5 bases and 0 bases respectively, with 10 bases between them. The full variable domain, completed using reference TRBV19 and TRBJ2-5, is DGGITQSPKYLFRKEGQNVTLSCEQNLNHDAMYWYRQDPGQGLRLIYYSQIVNDFQKGDIAEGYSVSREKKESFPLTVTSAQKNPTAFYLCASSRPGYQETQYFGPGTRLLVL.

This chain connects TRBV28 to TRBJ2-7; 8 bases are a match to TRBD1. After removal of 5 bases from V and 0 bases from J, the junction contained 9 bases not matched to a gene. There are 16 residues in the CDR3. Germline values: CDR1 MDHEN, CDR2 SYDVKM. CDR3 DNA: TGTGCCAGCAGTGCCTGGGGACAGGACAGCTCCTACGAGCAGTACTTC. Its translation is CASSAWGQDSSYEQYF.

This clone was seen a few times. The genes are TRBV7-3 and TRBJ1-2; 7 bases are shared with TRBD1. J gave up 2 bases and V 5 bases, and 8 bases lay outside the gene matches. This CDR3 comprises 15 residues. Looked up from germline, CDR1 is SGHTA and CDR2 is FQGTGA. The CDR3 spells CASSEGQVGNYGYTF. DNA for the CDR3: TGTGCCAGCAGCGAAGGACAGGTGGGGAACTATGGCTACACCTTC.

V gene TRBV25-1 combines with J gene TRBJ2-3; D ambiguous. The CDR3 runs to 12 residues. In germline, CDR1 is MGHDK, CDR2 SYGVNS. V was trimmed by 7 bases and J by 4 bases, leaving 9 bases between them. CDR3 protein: CASTSGADTQYF. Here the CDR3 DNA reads TGTGCCAGCACTTCGGGCGCAGATACGCAGTATTTT.

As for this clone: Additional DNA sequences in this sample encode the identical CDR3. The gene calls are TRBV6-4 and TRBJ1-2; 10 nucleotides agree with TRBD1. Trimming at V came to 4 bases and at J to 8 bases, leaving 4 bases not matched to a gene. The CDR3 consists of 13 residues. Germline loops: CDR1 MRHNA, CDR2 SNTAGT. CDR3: CASSAGTGDGYTF. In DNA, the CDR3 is TGTGCCAGCAGTGCCGGGACAGGGGACGGCTACACCTTC.

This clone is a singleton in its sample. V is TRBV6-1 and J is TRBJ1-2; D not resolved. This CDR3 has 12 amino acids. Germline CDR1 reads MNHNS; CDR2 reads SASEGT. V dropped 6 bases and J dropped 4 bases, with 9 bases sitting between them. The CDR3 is CASRGLTYGYTF. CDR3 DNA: TGTGCCAGCAGGGGCCTTACCTATGGCTACACCTTC.

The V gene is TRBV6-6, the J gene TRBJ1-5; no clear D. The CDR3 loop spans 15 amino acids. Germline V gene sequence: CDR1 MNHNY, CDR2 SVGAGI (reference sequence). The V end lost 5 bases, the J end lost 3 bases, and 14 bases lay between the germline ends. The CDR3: CASSPRLKPNQPQHF. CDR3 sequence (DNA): TGTGCCAGCAGTCCCCGCCTAAAGCCCAATCAGCCCCAGCATTTT.

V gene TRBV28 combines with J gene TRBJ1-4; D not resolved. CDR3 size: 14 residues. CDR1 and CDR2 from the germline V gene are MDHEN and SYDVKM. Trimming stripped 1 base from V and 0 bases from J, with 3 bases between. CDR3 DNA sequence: TGTGCCAGCAGTTTATTGCCAACTAATGAAAAACTGTTTTTT. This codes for CASSLLPTNEKLFF.